What follows describes a single TCR beta chain. Its antigen is as yet unknown. V lost 6 bases and J lost 5; bases outside the gene matches: 10. From germline, CDR1 is SGDLS and CDR2 YYNGEE. The CDR3 runs to 15 residues. These data come from a study of beta chain features in type 1 diabetes. Points from the study as a whole: Moderate yet significant TCRB CDR3 shortening was seen in Type 1 diabetes patients in all four CD4+ subsets. Whether TCRB rearrangement is influenced by HLA type was left unresolved in this analysis. cDNA-based reads could over-represent cells with high TCR expression.

Expressed TCRB transcripts got sequenced, as all isolated RNA was reverse transcribed. Profiled with immunoSEQ multiplex PCR; TCRdb holds only in-frame clones, not every one. The sample lists about 360,000 clones, 10% to 15% occurring once. The sequenced sample consisted of naive CD4+ T cells from blood. The genes are TRBV9 and TRBJ2-1; TRBD1 agrees at 8 bases. The receptor comes from a woman aged 18-29 years with type 1 diabetes. The CDR3, as DNA: TGTGCCAGCACCCAGGGGGCTAGCGAGCACAATGAGCAGTTCTTC. Translating gives CASTQGASEHNEQFF.